The T cell receptor (beta chain) under discussion was sequenced for a study of blood T cell repertoires in COVID-19. Study information: Both acute and convalescent COVID-19 samples were obtained from the United States, Italy and Spain. Sources were T cells, B-cell-depleted T cells, or PBMCs; the material itself was cDNA or gDNA.

This clone was seen more than once but under ten times. Per the original methods: Estimation of nucleated cell counts relied on the amplification of reference gene primers. Data came from immunoSEQ multiplex PCR; TCRdb stores just in-frame clones and leaves some out. V, J and clone size derive from that table, while D and trimming were established from the DNA sequence. Of about 120,000 clones listed, 82% were seen once; the top ten hold approximately 4.9%. Trimming cost V 5 bases and J 3 bases; bases outside gene matches: 3. Germline assignment: CDR1 SEHNR and CDR2 FQNEAQ (reference sequence). The CDR3 runs 15 residues.

This receptor was taken from a woman in her sixties or seventies with acute or convalescent COVID-19. Sequencing was performed on peripheral blood. The rearrangement links TRBV7-9 to TRBJ2-1; the match to TRBD2 covers 11 bases. The CDR3 here is CASSRGLADYNEQFF. As DNA, the CDR3 is TGTGCCAGCAGCCGGGGACTAGCGGACTACAATGAGCAGTTCTTC.